The rows below give T cell receptor beta chains drawn from one sample of a study of T-cell reconstitution after alpha-beta-depleted transplantation in children. TCRdb itself ran the PCR reads through MiXCR, one entry per CDR3 protein. The sample has roughly 590,000 distinct CDR3 sequences, 15% to 20% seen once. The sample here was PBMCs from the stem cell graft donor, taken from the stem cell graft. All receptors derive from a human donor who donated a stem cell graft to a child with acute myeloid leukemia. Both conserved end residues are part of each CDR3. The order of the fields is V gene, clone size, D gene, J gene, CDR3 DNA, CDR3 protein. D genes are given only for firm matches. Clone size, where shown, is once, few, many, or a class for clones that have expanded.

v_gene: TRBV20-1; abundance: few; d_gene: -; j_gene: TRBJ1-5; CDR3nt: TGCAGTGCGTATAAAATTGATCGGCCCCAGCATTTT; CDR3aa: CSAYKIDRPQHF
v_gene: TRBV12-3/TRBV12-4; abundance: -; d_gene: -; j_gene: TRBJ2-5; CDR3nt: TGTGCCAGCAGTCTTCCGGGGGATGAGACCCAGTACTTC; CDR3aa: CASSLPGDETQYF
v_gene: TRBV12-3/TRBV12-4; abundance: many; d_gene: -; j_gene: TRBJ2-2; CDR3nt: TGTGCCAGCAGTTGGTCAACCGGGGAGCTGTTTTTT; CDR3aa: CASSWSTGELFF
v_gene: TRBV5-1; abundance: -; d_gene: TRBD2; j_gene: TRBJ2-1; CDR3nt: TGCGCCAGCAGCACATCGGACGGGGGGGTTATCAATGAGCAGTTCTTC; CDR3aa: CASSTSDGGVINEQFF
v_gene: TRBV20-1; abundance: -; d_gene: TRBD2; j_gene: TRBJ2-1; CDR3nt: TGCAGTGCAAATTCCGGGACTAGCGGGGGGGGGAGCTCCTACAATGAGCAGTTCTTC; CDR3aa: CSANSGTSGGGSSYNEQFF
v_gene: TRBV20-1; abundance: many; d_gene: -; j_gene: TRBJ2-3; CDR3nt: TGCAGTGCACGGTCAACAGATACGCAGTATTTT; CDR3aa: CSARSTDTQYF
v_gene: TRBV24-1; abundance: many; d_gene: -; j_gene: TRBJ2-7; CDR3nt: TGTGCCACCAGTGACGAATTCTACGAGCAGTACTTC; CDR3aa: CATSDEFYEQYF
v_gene: TRBV7-6; abundance: -; d_gene: -; j_gene: TRBJ1-4; CDR3nt: TGTGCCAGCAGCACCCGAACCGGTCGGCAGGCGCATAATGAAAAACTGTTTTTT; CDR3aa: CASSTRTGRQAHNEKLFF
v_gene: TRBV11-2; abundance: many; d_gene: -; j_gene: TRBJ2-2; CDR3nt: TGTGCCAGCAGCTTGGACGACACCGGGGAGCTGTTTTTT; CDR3aa: CASSLDDTGELFF
v_gene: TRBV6-2/TRBV6-3; abundance: many; d_gene: TRBD1; j_gene: TRBJ2-1; CDR3nt: TGTGCCAGTGGGACAGCCTACAATGAGCAGTTCTTC; CDR3aa: CASGTAYNEQFF
v_gene: TRBV12-3/TRBV12-4; abundance: -; d_gene: -; j_gene: TRBJ2-1; CDR3nt: TGTGCCAGCAGACGATACAATGAGCAGTTCTTC; CDR3aa: CASRRYNEQFF
v_gene: TRBV20-1; abundance: many; d_gene: TRBD2; j_gene: TRBJ2-3; CDR3nt: TGCAGTGCTAGAGGGTCCGAGCGGGGGGGCCTCACAGATACGCAGTATTTT; CDR3aa: CSARGSERGGLTDTQYF
v_gene: TRBV5-1; abundance: many; d_gene: -; j_gene: TRBJ2-3; CDR3nt: TGCGCCAGCGAGCTTGCGGGGAGGCCAGATACGCAGTATTTT; CDR3aa: CASELAGRPDTQYF
v_gene: TRBV7-2; abundance: -; d_gene: -; j_gene: TRBJ1-2; CDR3nt: TGTGCCAGCAGCTTGCGGGGAGGGCTTCTGGACTATGGCTACACCTTC; CDR3aa: CASSLRGGLLDYGYTF
v_gene: TRBV7-2; abundance: -; d_gene: TRBD2; j_gene: TRBJ2-5; CDR3nt: TGTGCCAGCAGTTATAGCGGGGGGGGAGATTTAACGGAGACCCAGTACTTC; CDR3aa: CASSYSGGGDLTETQYF
v_gene: TRBV10-3; abundance: -; d_gene: -; j_gene: TRBJ2-7; CDR3nt: TGTGCCATCAGTGAAACAAAATACGAGCAGTACTTC; CDR3aa: CAISETKYEQYF
v_gene: TRBV25-1; abundance: few; d_gene: -; j_gene: TRBJ2-3; CDR3nt: TGTGCCAGCAGTGAGTCTCGACGGAGTGTGACGCAGTATTTT; CDR3aa: CASSESRRSVTQYF
v_gene: TRBV7-2; abundance: few; d_gene: -; j_gene: TRBJ2-5; CDR3nt: TGTGCCAGCACCCTTCCCCTCGACCGAGGGACCCAGTACTTC; CDR3aa: CASTLPLDRGTQYF
v_gene: TRBV9; abundance: many; d_gene: TRBD2; j_gene: TRBJ2-3; CDR3nt: TGTGCCAGCAGCGTAGCTCCGAGCGGGGGGCGCACAGATACGCAGTATTTT; CDR3aa: CASSVAPSGGRTDTQYF
v_gene: TRBV6-5; abundance: few; d_gene: -; j_gene: TRBJ2-7; CDR3nt: TGTGCCAGCAGTACCTCGTGGGGAGCCTACGAGCAGTACTTC; CDR3aa: CASSTSWGAYEQYF
v_gene: TRBV6-1; abundance: many; d_gene: TRBD1; j_gene: TRBJ1-5; CDR3nt: TGTGCCAGCAGTAGACAGGGAGAACAGCCCCAGCATTTT; CDR3aa: CASSRQGEQPQHF
v_gene: TRBV20-1; abundance: many; d_gene: TRBD2; j_gene: TRBJ2-7; CDR3nt: TGCAGTGCTAGTGGCGGGGGGGCCTTAGTCGAGCAGTACTTC; CDR3aa: CSASGGGALVEQYF
v_gene: TRBV9; abundance: few; d_gene: TRBD2; j_gene: TRBJ2-1; CDR3nt: TGTGCCAGCAGCGTAGTGGAGCGGGGGGGCCTCAATGAGCAGTTCTTC; CDR3aa: CASSVVERGGLNEQFF
v_gene: TRBV29-1; abundance: -; d_gene: -; j_gene: TRBJ2-5; CDR3nt: TGCAGCGGGAAGGGGGGGATGGTGACCCAGTACTTC; CDR3aa: CSGKGGMVTQYF
v_gene: TRBV20-1; abundance: -; d_gene: -; j_gene: TRBJ1-5; CDR3nt: TGCAGTGCTAGAGAGCACGGGAATAGCAATCAGCCCCAGCATTTT; CDR3aa: CSAREHGNSNQPQHF
v_gene: TRBV5-5; abundance: many; d_gene: -; j_gene: TRBJ2-1; CDR3nt: TGTGCCAGCAGCTTGGAAGGGGGTTTCTTCTACAATGAGCAGTTCTTC; CDR3aa: CASSLEGGFFYNEQFF
v_gene: TRBV12-3/TRBV12-4; abundance: few; d_gene: TRBD1; j_gene: TRBJ2-2; CDR3nt: TGTGCCAGCCGAACAGGGGTTCGGGGGGAGCTGTTTTTT; CDR3aa: CASRTGVRGELFF